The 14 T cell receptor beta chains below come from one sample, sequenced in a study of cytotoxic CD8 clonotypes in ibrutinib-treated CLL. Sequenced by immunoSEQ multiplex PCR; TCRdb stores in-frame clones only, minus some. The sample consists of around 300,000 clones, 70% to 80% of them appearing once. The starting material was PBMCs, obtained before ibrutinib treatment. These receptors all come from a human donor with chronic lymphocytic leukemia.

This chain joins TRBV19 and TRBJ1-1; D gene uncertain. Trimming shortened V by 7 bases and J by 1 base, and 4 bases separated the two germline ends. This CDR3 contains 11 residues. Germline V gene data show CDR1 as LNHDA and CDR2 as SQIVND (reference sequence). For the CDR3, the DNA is TGTGCCAGTAAGAAGAACACTGAAGCTTTCTTT. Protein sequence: CASKKNTEAFF.

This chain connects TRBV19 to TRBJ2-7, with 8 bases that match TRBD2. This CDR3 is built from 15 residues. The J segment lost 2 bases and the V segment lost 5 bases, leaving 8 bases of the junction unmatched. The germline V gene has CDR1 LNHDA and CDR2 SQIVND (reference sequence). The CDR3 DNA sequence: TGTGCCAGTAGTGCCTCACTAGCGGCACCCTACGAGCAGTACTTC. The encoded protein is CASSASLAAPYEQYF.

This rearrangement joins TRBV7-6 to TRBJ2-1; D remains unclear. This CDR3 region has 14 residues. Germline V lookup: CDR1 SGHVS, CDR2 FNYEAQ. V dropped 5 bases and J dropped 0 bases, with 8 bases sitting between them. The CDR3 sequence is CASSPTPSYNEQFF. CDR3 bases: TGTGCCAGCAGCCCAACACCCTCCTACAATGAGCAGTTCTTC.

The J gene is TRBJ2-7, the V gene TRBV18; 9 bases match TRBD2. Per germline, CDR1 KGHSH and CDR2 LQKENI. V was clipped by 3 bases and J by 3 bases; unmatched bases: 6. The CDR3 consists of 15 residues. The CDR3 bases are TGTGCCAGCTCACCCGGAGTAGCGGGAGTCTACGAGCAGTACTTC. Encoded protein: CASSPGVAGVYEQYF.

The CDR3 DNA reads as TGTGCCAGCAGTTACTCCGGGGGAAAAGAGACCCAGTACTTC. Translating gives CASSYSGGKETQYF. The chain couples TRBV6-5 to TRBJ2-5, with D possibly TRBD2 on 6 matching bases. The V end lost 0 bases, the J end lost 3 bases, and 8 bases lay between the germline ends. Germline V gene lookup returns CDR1 MNHEY and CDR2 SVGAGI. The length of the CDR3 is 14 residues.

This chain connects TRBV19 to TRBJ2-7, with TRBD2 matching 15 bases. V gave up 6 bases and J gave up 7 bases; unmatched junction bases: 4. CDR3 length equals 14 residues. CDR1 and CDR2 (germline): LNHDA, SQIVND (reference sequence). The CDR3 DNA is TGTGCCAGTAGCGGACTAGCGGGAGGGCATGAGCAGTACTTC. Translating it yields CASSGLAGGHEQYF.

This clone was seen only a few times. The CDR3 DNA sequence: TGTGCCAGCAGCTTCTCGGGCTACGAGCAGTACTTC. It yields the protein CASSFSGYEQYF. The genes are TRBV5-4 and TRBJ2-7; D call uncertain. CDR3 length equals 12 residues. Germline CDR1 reads SGHNT; CDR2 reads YYREEE (reference sequence). The V and J ends lost 2 bases and 3 bases respectively, with 6 bases between them.

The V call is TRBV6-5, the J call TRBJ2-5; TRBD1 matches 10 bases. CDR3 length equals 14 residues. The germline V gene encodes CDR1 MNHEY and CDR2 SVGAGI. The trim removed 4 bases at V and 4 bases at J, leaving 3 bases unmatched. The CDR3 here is CASSSTGGRETQYF. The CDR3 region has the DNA TGTGCCAGCAGTTCGACAGGGGGCCGAGAGACCCAGTACTTC.

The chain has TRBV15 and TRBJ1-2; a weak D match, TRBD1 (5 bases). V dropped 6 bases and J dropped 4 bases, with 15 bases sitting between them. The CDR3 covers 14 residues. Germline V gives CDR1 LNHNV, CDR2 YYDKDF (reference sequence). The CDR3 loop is CATSSPGGVYGYTF. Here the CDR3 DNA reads TGTGCCACCAGTAGCCCCGGGGGGGTCTATGGCTACACCTTC.

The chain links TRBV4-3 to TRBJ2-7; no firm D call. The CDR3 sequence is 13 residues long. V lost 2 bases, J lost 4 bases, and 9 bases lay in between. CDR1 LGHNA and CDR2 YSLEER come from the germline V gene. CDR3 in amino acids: CASSQSPAYEQYF. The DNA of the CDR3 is TGCGCCAGCAGCCAATCCCCTGCTTACGAGCAGTACTTC.

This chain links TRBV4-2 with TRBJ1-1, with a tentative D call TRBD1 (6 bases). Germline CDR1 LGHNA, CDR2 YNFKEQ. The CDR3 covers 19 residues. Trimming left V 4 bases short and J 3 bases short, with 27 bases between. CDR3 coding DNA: TGTGCCAGCAGCCTAATCACACACAGGGCCGTGTCATCTGACACTGAAGCTTTCTTT. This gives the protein CASSLITHRAVSSDTEAFF.

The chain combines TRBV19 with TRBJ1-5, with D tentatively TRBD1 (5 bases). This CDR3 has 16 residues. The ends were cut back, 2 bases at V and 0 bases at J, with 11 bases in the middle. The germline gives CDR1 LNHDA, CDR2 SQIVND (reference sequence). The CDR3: CASSIQGRNSNQPQHF. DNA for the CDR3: TGTGCCAGTAGTATACAGGGACGAAATAGCAATCAGCCCCAGCATTTT.

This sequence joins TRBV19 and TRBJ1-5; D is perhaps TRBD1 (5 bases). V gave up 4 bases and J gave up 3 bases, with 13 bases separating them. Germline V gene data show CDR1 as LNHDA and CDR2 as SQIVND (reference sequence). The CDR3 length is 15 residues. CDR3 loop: CASSRGPGANQPQHF. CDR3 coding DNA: TGTGCCAGTAGTAGGGGCCCCGGGGCCAATCAGCCCCAGCATTTT.

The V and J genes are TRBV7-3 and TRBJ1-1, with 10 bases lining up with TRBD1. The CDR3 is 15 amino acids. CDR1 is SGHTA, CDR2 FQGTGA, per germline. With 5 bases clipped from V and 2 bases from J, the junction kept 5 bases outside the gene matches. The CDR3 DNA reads TGTGCCAGCAGCCCGGGACAGGGGCTTAACACTGAAGCTTTCTTT. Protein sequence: CASSPGQGLNTEAFF.